The entry below describes one TCR beta chain. Its antigen remains unknown. The record originates from a study of Tregs in tolerant kidney transplant recipients. Looking at the study overall: Mixed chimerism was transient after nonmyeloablative marrow transplants from related graft donors.

Profiled with immunoSEQ multiplex PCR; TCRdb holds only in-frame clones, not every one. The data hold fewer than 80,000 clones, with 95% to 98% observed a single time. Study-wide results and caveats: Tolerant patients' donor-specific Tregs expanded beyond overall Tregs, suggesting antigen-driven growth. Few patients were studied, so findings need validation in larger groups.

Unstimulated regulatory T cells (CD4+CD25+CD127-), CD4+CD25- non-regulatory cells, CD4 and CD8 cells were FACS-sorted from thawed PBMCs. Sequencing was performed on Tregs from blood, taken before the transplant. This TCR came from a human donor who received a combined kidney and bone marrow transplant.

The CDR3 protein is CASSKGLADYNEQFF. The CDR3 nucleotides are TGTGCCAGCAGCAAGGGACTAGCAGACTACAATGAGCAGTTCTTC. The rearrangement uses TRBV7-3 and TRBJ2-1; TRBD2 matches at 9 bases. The length of the CDR3 is 15 residues. Germline CDR1 and CDR2: SGHTA and FQGTGA. Unmatched junction bases numbered 5, after V lost 5 bases and J lost 3 bases.